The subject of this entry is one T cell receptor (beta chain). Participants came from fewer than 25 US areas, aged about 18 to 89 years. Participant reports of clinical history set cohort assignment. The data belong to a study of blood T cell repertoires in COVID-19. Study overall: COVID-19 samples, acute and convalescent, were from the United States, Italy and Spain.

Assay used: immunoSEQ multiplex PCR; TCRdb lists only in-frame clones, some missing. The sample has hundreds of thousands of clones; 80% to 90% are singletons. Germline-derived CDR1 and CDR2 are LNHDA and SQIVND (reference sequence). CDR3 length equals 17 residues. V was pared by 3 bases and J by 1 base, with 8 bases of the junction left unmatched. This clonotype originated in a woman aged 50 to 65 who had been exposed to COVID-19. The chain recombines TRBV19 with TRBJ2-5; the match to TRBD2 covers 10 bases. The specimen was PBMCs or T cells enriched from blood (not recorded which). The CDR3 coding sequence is TGTGCCAGTAGTATCCGGCTAGCGGGGGTCTTCCAAGAGACCCAGTACTTC. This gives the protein CASSIRLAGVFQETQYF.